This TCR beta chain was found in a study of T cells in narcolepsy. This table comes from immunoSEQ multiplex PCR, and its TCRdb copy is limited to in-frame clones, with some not included. The data show about 10,000 clones, 70% seen once. Trimming shortened V by 2 bases and J by 6 bases, and 17 bases separated the two germline ends. Germline lookup yields CDR1 MNHNS and CDR2 SASEGT. The length of the CDR3 is 15 residues. Material: CD45RA- memory CD8+ T cells from PBMCs. The origin of this receptor is a human donor with narcolepsy. The chain links TRBV6-1 to TRBJ2-7, with D tentatively TRBD1 (5 bases). CDR3 in amino acids: CASSEPTEYDFEQYF. CDR3 in DNA: TGTGCCAGCAGTGAACCGACAGAATACGACTTCGAGCAGTACTTC.